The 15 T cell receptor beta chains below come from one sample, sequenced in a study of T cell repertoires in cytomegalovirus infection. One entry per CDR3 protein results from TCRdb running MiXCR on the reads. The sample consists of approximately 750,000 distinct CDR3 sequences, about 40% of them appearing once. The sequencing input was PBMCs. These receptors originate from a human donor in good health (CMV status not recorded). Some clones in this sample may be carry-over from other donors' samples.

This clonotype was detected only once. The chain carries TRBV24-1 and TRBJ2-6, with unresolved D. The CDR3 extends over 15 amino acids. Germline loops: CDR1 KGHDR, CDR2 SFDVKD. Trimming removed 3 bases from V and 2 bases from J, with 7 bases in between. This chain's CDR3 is CATSDQEAGANVLTF. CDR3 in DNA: TGTGCCACCAGTGATCAAGAGGCTGGGGCCAACGTCCTGACTTTC.

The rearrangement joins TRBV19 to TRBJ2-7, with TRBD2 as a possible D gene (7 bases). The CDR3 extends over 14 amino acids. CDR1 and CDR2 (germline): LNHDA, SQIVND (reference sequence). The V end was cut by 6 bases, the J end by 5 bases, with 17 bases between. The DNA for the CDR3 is TGTGCCAGTAGATGGTTCGCGGGGGCAGACGAGCAGTACTTC. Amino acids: CASRWFAGADEQYF. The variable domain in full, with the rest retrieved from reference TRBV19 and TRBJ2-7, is DGGITQSPKYLFRKEGQNVTLSCEQNLNHDAMYWYRQDPGQGLRLIYYSQIVNDFQKGDIAEGYSVSREKKESFPLTVTSAQKNPTAFYLCASRWFAGADEQYFGPGTRLTVT.

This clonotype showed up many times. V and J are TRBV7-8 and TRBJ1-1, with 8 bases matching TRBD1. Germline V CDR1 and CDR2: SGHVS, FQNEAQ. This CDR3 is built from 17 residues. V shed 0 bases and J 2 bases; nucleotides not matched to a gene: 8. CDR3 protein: CASSLARTGKVNTEAFF. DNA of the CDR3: TGTGCCAGCAGCTTAGCGCGGACAGGGAAGGTAAACACTGAAGCTTTCTTT.

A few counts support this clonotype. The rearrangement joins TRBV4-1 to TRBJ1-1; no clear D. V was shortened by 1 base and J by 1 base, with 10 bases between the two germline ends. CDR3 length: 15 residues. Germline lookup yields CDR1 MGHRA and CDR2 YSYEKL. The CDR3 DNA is TGCGCCAGCAGCCAAGCGGATCGGCAGAACACTGAAGCTTTCTTT. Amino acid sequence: CASSQADRQNTEAFF.

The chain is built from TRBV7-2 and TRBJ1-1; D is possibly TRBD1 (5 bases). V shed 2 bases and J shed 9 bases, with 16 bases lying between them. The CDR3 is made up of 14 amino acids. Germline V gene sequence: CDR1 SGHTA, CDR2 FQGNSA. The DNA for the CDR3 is TGTGCCAGCAGCTTATTAGTTCAGACAGATAAAGCTTTCTTT. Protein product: CASSLLVQTDKAFF.

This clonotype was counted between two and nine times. CDR3 DNA: TGTGCCAGCAGTTATATACCACTAGCCAAAAACATTCAGTACTTC. It encodes CASSYIPLAKNIQYF. The chain employs TRBV6-8 and TRBJ2-4; D remains unclear. Per germline, CDR1 MNHGY and CDR2 SAAAGT. V shed 3 bases and J shed 0 bases, with 9 bases lying between them. This CDR3 comprises 15 residues.

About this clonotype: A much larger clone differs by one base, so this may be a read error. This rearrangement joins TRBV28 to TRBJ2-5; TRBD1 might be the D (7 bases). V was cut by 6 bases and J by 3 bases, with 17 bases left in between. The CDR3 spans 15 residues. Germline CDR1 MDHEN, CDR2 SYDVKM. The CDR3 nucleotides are TGTGCCAGCAGAACAATTCAGGGGGGCGAAGAGACCCAGTACTTC. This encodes CASRTIQGGEETQYF.

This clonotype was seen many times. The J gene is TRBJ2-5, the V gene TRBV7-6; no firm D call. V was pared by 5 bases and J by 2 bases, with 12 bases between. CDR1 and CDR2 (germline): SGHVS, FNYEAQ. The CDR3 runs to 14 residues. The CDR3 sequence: CASSPSDGQETQYF. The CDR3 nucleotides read TGTGCCAGCAGCCCTTCGGACGGGCAAGAGACCCAGTACTTC.

The CDR3 DNA sequence: TGTGCCAGCAGCTTAGTTGCTACTCGCGAGCAGTACTTC. Translated, it gives CASSLVATREQYF. J is TRBJ2-7 and V is TRBV7-9; unclear D gene. This CDR3 has 13 amino acids. Germline V lookup: CDR1 SEHNR, CDR2 FQNEAQ (reference sequence). Trimming removed 1 base from V and 6 bases from J, with 10 bases in between.

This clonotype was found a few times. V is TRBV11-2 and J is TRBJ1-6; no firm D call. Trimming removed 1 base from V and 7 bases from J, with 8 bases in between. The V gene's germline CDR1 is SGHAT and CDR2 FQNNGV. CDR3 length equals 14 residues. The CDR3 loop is CASSLAQLNSPLHF. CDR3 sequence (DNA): TGTGCCAGCAGCTTAGCACAGCTCAATTCACCCCTCCACTTT.

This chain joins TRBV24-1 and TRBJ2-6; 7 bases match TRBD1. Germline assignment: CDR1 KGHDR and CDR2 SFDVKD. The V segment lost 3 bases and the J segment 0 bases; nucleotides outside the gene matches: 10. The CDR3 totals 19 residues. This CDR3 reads CATSDAGQEPFSGANVLTF. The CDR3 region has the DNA TGTGCCACCAGTGATGCCGGACAGGAGCCCTTCTCTGGGGCCAACGTCCTGACTTTC.

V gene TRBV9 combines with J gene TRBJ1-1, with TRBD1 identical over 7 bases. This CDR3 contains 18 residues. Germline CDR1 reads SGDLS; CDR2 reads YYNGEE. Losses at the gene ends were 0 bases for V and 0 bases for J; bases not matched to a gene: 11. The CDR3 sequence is CASSVATGAGGVNTEAFF. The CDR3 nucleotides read TGTGCCAGCAGCGTAGCTACGGGGGCAGGGGGTGTGAACACTGAAGCTTTCTTT.

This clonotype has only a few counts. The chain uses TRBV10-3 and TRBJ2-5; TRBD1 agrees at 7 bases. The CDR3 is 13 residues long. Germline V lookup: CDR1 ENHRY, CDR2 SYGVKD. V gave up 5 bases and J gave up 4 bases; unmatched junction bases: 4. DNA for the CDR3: TGTGCCATCAGTCTAACAGGGGTAGAGACCCAGTACTTC. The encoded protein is CAISLTGVETQYF.

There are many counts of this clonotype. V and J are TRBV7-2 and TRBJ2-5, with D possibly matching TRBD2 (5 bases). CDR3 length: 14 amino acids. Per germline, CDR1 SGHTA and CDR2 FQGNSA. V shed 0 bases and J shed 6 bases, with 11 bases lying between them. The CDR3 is CASSLATGFQTQYF. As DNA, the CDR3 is TGTGCCAGCAGCTTAGCGACGGGGTTCCAGACCCAGTACTTC.

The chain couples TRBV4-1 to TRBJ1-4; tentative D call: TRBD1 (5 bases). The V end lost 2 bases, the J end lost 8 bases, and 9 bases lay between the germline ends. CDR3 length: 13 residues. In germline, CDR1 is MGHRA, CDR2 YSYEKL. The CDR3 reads CASSQTGVEKLFF. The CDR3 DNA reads TGCGCCAGCAGCCAAACGGGGGTGGAAAAACTGTTTTTT.